Below, 17 T cell receptor beta chains from the same sample are listed, as sequenced in a study of T cells in Graves' hyperthyroidism and ophthalmopathy. RNA transcripts provided the source from which TCR beta CDR3 regions were amplified. The HTBI set primed first-round TCR CDR3 RT-PCR. One entry per CDR3 protein, called by TCRdb with MiXCR from the multiplex PCR reads. The sample contains 480,000 or so distinct CDR3 sequences, 40% to 55% of which appear only once. The source material was peripheral blood or thyroid tissue (not recorded which). Receptor source: an adult woman with Graves' disease, either hyperthyroidism or ophthalmopathy (not recorded which).

The rearrangement uses TRBV7-8 and TRBJ1-5; D is possibly TRBD1 (6 bases). Germline-derived CDR1 and CDR2 are SGHVS and FQNEAQ. The V end was cut by 9 bases, the J end by 6 bases, with 15 bases between. The CDR3 runs 13 residues. In DNA, the CDR3 is TGTGCCAGTGGAAGGGGGACCCGTCAGCCCCAGCATTTT. Translated: CASGRGTRQPQHF. Combining the CDR3 with reference TRBV7-8 and TRBJ1-5 gives the whole variable domain GAGVSQSPRYKVAKRGQDVALRCDPISGHVSLFWYQQALGQGPEFLTYFQNEAQLDKSGLPSDRFFAERPEGSVSTLKIQRTQQEDSAVYLCASGRGTRQPQHFGDGTRLSIL.

The chain uses TRBV7-9 and TRBJ1-2; D gene uncertain. V dropped 5 bases and J dropped 4 bases, with 14 bases sitting between them. Germline assignment: CDR1 SEHNR and CDR2 FQNEAQ (reference sequence). The CDR3 runs 14 residues. The CDR3 DNA is TGTGCCAGCAGCCCCCGGTCACTACTCTATGGCTACACCTTC. Amino acid sequence: CASSPRSLLYGYTF.

The chain couples TRBV6-6 to TRBJ2-7; perhaps D is TRBD1 or TRBD2 (6 bases each). Germline lookup yields CDR1 MNHNY and CDR2 SVGAGI (reference sequence). The CDR3 has 15 residues. Trimming took 6 bases from V and 3 from J, leaving 18 bases between them. CDR3 protein: CASSPRGVGNYEQYF. CDR3 in DNA: TGTGCCAGCAGCCCGAGGGGGGTAGGAAACTACGAGCAGTACTTC.

The chain is built from TRBV20-1 and TRBJ2-7, with 14 bases that match TRBD2. From germline, CDR1 is DFQATT and CDR2 SNEGSKA (reference sequence). This CDR3 has 15 amino acids. The J segment lost 8 bases and the V segment lost 6 bases, leaving 12 bases of the junction unmatched. The DNA for the CDR3 is TGCAGTGCCCCCTCGGGACTAGCGGGAGCGGCTAAGCAGTACTTC. Protein sequence: CSAPSGLAGAAKQYF.

This clonotype was found many times. The chain is built from TRBV20-1 and TRBJ2-7; D unresolved. There are 13 residues in the CDR3. Germline loops: CDR1 DFQATT, CDR2 SNEGSKA (reference sequence). Trimming pared 3 bases from V and 2 bases from J, leaving 11 bases between. The CDR3 region is CSARAARTYEQYF. The CDR3 bases are TGCAGTGCTAGGGCGGCCCGGACCTACGAGCAGTACTTC.

This clonotype appeared a few times. This chain uses TRBV10-3 with TRBJ1-5; D might be TRBD1 (5 bases). The CDR3 has 13 residues. The ends were cut back, 8 bases at V and 5 bases at J, with 13 bases in the middle. Germline loops: CDR1 ENHRY, CDR2 SYGVKD. The CDR3 nucleotides read TGTGCCATCGGAGGGGACGGGGATCAGCCCCAGCATTTT. As protein: CAIGGDGDQPQHF.

The chain recombines TRBV7-9 with TRBJ1-2; 7 bases align to TRBD1. Looked up from germline, CDR1 is SEHNR and CDR2 is FQNEAQ (reference sequence). This CDR3 has 15 residues. The ends lost 4 bases at V and 3 bases at J; junction bases unmatched: 8. Here the CDR3 reads CASSSPRDSDYGYTF. For the CDR3, the DNA is TGTGCCAGCAGCTCCCCCCGGGACAGTGACTATGGCTACACCTTC.

This clonotype was detected many times. The chain employs TRBV20-1 and TRBJ2-7; D is possibly TRBD1 (6 bases). The CDR3 consists of 13 residues. CDR1 and CDR2 from the germline V gene are DFQATT and SNEGSKA (reference sequence). V was pared by 5 bases and J by 0 bases, with 11 bases between. CDR3 loop: CSAPRTDSYEQYF. CDR3 nucleotides: TGCAGTGCTCCCCGGACAGACTCCTACGAGCAGTACTTC.

This clonotype was recorded a few times. This sequence joins TRBV10-3 and TRBJ2-4; 8 bases are shared with TRBD2. From germline, CDR1 is ENHRY and CDR2 SYGVKD. The CDR3 is made up of 14 amino acids. Germline trimming cut 6 bases from V and 5 bases from J; bases unmatched to any gene: 6. The CDR3 region is CAISREGRQNIQYF. Here the CDR3 DNA reads TGTGCCATCAGCCGGGAGGGCCGCCAAAACATTCAGTACTTC.

This clonotype was seen many times. The chain employs TRBV24-1 and TRBJ1-2; 8 bases align to TRBD1. V trimming: 7 bases; J trimming: 8 bases; junction bases outside the gene matches: 11. Germline V gene sequence: CDR1 KGHDR, CDR2 SFDVKD. The CDR3 has 14 residues. The CDR3 here is CATSIPGGAGGYTF. The DNA for the CDR3 is TGTGCCACCAGCATCCCAGGGGGCGCGGGAGGCTACACCTTC.

The CDR3 protein is CASSPDQGYNQPQHF. The CDR3 nucleotides read TGTGCCAGCAGCCCGGATCAAGGGTACAATCAGCCCCAGCATTTT. The rearrangement joins TRBV7-2 to TRBJ1-5, with unresolved D. V lost 5 bases, J lost 3 bases, and 14 bases lay in between. CDR1 and CDR2 (germline): SGHTA, FQGNSA. The CDR3 runs to 15 residues.

This sequence joins TRBV10-3 and TRBJ1-1; D is unclear. Trimming left V 6 bases short and J 6 bases short, with 17 bases between. The CDR3 loop spans 14 amino acids. Per the germline V gene, CDR1 is ENHRY and CDR2 is SYGVKD. The CDR3 DNA reads TGTGCCATCAGATTAACAGAGGGCGCCCCTGAAGCTTTCTTT. Translation: CAIRLTEGAPEAFF.

This clonotype came up once. The chain joins TRBV20-1 to TRBJ1-2, with 7 bases that match TRBD1. After removal of 1 base from V and 2 bases from J, the junction contained 4 bases not matched to a gene. Germline loops: CDR1 DFQATT, CDR2 SNEGSKA (reference sequence). CDR3 size: 14 residues. Here the CDR3 DNA reads TGCAGTGCTAGAGCAATGGGACAGAACTATGGCTACACCTTC. This encodes CSARAMGQNYGYTF.

The rearrangement joins TRBV10-3 to TRBJ1-2; 7 bases align to TRBD1. The CDR3 extends over 18 amino acids. The V gene end was trimmed by 6 bases and the J gene end by 3 bases; junction bases not matched to a gene: 19. Germline V gene lookup returns CDR1 ENHRY and CDR2 SYGVKD. This CDR3 is CAIRKDPGQTFSDYGYTF. Here the CDR3 DNA reads TGTGCCATCAGGAAAGACCCGGGACAGACCTTCTCCGACTATGGCTACACCTTC.

The V and J genes are TRBV6-2 or TRBV6-3 and TRBJ2-3; no reliable D call. The V and J ends lost 6 bases and 2 bases respectively, with 6 bases between them. CDR1 and CDR2 from the germline V gene are MNHEY and SVGEGT. This CDR3 spans 12 amino acids. The DNA for the CDR3 is TGTGCCAGCAGCTCTATCACAGATACGCAGTATTTT. It encodes CASSSITDTQYF.

V and J are TRBV6-5 and TRBJ1-3; no reliable D call. V shed 6 bases and J shed 2 bases, with 11 bases lying between them. The CDR3 consists of 14 residues. From germline, CDR1 is MNHEY and CDR2 SVGAGI. CDR3 nucleotides: TGTGCCAGCAGATCCAGGAACCCTGGAAACACCATATATTTT. Amino acids: CASRSRNPGNTIYF.

This clonotype turned up a few times. The V and J genes are TRBV15 and TRBJ1-1; D is uncertain. Looked up from germline, CDR1 is LNHNV and CDR2 is YYDKDF (reference sequence). Between the trimmed V and J ends, which lost 1 base and 3 bases, there was a span of 6 bases. The CDR3 runs 13 residues. CDR3 bases: TGTGCCACCAGCAGAGTTGTGGACACTGAAGCTTTCTTT. This translates into CATSRVVDTEAFF.